This is a list of T cell receptor beta chains from one sample in a study of shared clonotypes between healthy human individuals. Sequenced by immunoSEQ multiplex PCR; TCRdb stores in-frame clones only, minus some. Among nearly 600,000 clones listed, just under 97% were seen once. Source material: naive CD8+ T cells sorted from blood. These receptors were taken from a woman aged 25 to 39 in good health. Each CDR3 is given with its conserved first and last residue. D genes are given only for firm matches. Size is omitted from some rows. Given values are once, few, many or a class for expanded clones.

d_call: NA; clone_size: NA; v_call: TRBV14; j_call: TRBJ2-1; cdr3_nt: TGTGCCAGCAGCCCCATAGCGAGCATTTACAATGAGCAGTTCTTC; cdr3_aa: CASSPIASIYNEQFF
d_call: TRBD1; clone_size: NA; v_call: TRBV19; j_call: TRBJ2-7; cdr3_nt: TGTGCCAGTAGTATAGCAGGGGGCGACTACTACGAGCAGTACTTC; cdr3_aa: CASSIAGGDYYEQYF
d_call: NA; clone_size: NA; v_call: TRBV19; j_call: TRBJ2-2; cdr3_nt: TGTGCCAGTAAGGACCGGAACACCGGGGAGCTGTTTTTT; cdr3_aa: CASKDRNTGELFF
d_call: TRBD1; clone_size: NA; v_call: TRBV2; j_call: TRBJ2-4; cdr3_nt: TGTGCCAGCAGAATACGGGACAGCTACTTGACCAAAAACATTCAGTACTTC; cdr3_aa: CASRIRDSYLTKNIQYF
d_call: NA; clone_size: once; v_call: TRBV4-1; j_call: TRBJ2-1; cdr3_nt: TGCGCCAGCAGCCAAGGGACTAACAATGAGCAGTTCTTC; cdr3_aa: CASSQGTNNEQFF
d_call: TRBD1; clone_size: NA; v_call: TRBV5-4; j_call: TRBJ2-6; cdr3_nt: TGTGCCAGCAGCTTGTGGGACAGGTTAACTGGGGCCAACGTCCTGACTTTC; cdr3_aa: CASSLWDRLTGANVLTF
d_call: NA; clone_size: NA; v_call: TRBV25-1; j_call: TRBJ1-1; cdr3_nt: TGTGCCAGCAGTGAATGGGGCGAGGTCGTCTTT; cdr3_aa: CASSEWGEVVF
d_call: NA; clone_size: NA; v_call: TRBV10-3; j_call: TRBJ2-7; cdr3_nt: TGTGCCATCAGTGACGGAGGGGCCGTAGGGTACGAGCAGTACTTC; cdr3_aa: CAISDGGAVGYEQYF
d_call: NA; clone_size: NA; v_call: TRBV4-2; j_call: TRBJ2-7; cdr3_nt: TGTGCCAGCAGCCAAGACCCCGGGACACCTGAGCAGTACTTC; cdr3_aa: CASSQDPGTPEQYF
d_call: NA; clone_size: NA; v_call: TRBV4-1; j_call: TRBJ1-1; cdr3_nt: TGCGCCAGCAGCCACCCCCCGACAGGGAACACTGAAGCTTTCTTT; cdr3_aa: CASSHPPTGNTEAFF
d_call: NA; clone_size: NA; v_call: TRBV28; j_call: TRBJ1-4; cdr3_nt: TGTGCCAGCAGTTTAATCTCGGCGGGTAATGAAAAACTGTTTTTT; cdr3_aa: CASSLISAGNEKLFF
d_call: NA; clone_size: NA; v_call: TRBV4-1; j_call: TRBJ1-1; cdr3_nt: TGCGCCAGCAGCCAAGATAGGGCGAGGGAGGCTGAAGCTTTCTTT; cdr3_aa: CASSQDRAREAEAFF
d_call: TRBD2; clone_size: NA; v_call: TRBV28; j_call: TRBJ2-7; cdr3_nt: TGTGCCAGCAGTCTAGCGGGCAGCTCCTACGAGCAGTACTTC; cdr3_aa: CASSLAGSSYEQYF
d_call: NA; clone_size: NA; v_call: TRBV9; j_call: TRBJ2-7; cdr3_nt: TGTGCCAGCAGCCCGGTAGGCGGGCTAACCTACGAGCAGTACTTC; cdr3_aa: CASSPVGGLTYEQYF
d_call: TRBD1; clone_size: NA; v_call: TRBV27; j_call: TRBJ1-2; cdr3_nt: TGTGCCAGCAGTTTGACAGGGGGAAATGGCTACACCTTC; cdr3_aa: CASSLTGGNGYTF
d_call: TRBD1; clone_size: NA; v_call: TRBV7-6; j_call: TRBJ2-5; cdr3_nt: TGTGCCAGCAGCCCCGCACGCAGGGGGCGCGGGGAGACCCAGTACTTC; cdr3_aa: CASSPARRGRGETQYF
d_call: TRBD1; clone_size: NA; v_call: TRBV5-1; j_call: TRBJ1-2; cdr3_nt: TGCGCCAGCAGCTCCGGACAGGGGGCAGATGGCTACACCTTC; cdr3_aa: CASSSGQGADGYTF
d_call: NA; clone_size: NA; v_call: TRBV21-1; j_call: TRBJ1-5; cdr3_nt: TGTGCCAGCAGCACTACAACTGACAGTGGAGGCAATCAGCCCCAGCATTTT; cdr3_aa: CASSTTTDSGGNQPQHF
d_call: TRBD2; clone_size: NA; v_call: TRBV9; j_call: TRBJ2-5; cdr3_nt: TGTGCCAGCAGCCCGGGGGGGACCGGGGCGCTGACCCAGTACTTC; cdr3_aa: CASSPGGTGALTQYF
d_call: NA; clone_size: NA; v_call: TRBV2; j_call: TRBJ2-7; cdr3_nt: TGTGCCGGACGCCAGGGCCACAACGAGCAGTACTTC; cdr3_aa: CAGRQGHNEQYF
d_call: NA; clone_size: NA; v_call: TRBV11-2; j_call: TRBJ2-1; cdr3_nt: TGTGCCAGCAGCTTAGGCGGATTTGGCGGGGCCTACAATGAGCAGTTCTTC; cdr3_aa: CASSLGGFGGAYNEQFF
d_call: NA; clone_size: NA; v_call: TRBV7-9; j_call: TRBJ2-1; cdr3_nt: TGTGCCAGCAGCCCTCCGGACACGTTCTCCTACAATGAGCAGTTCTTC; cdr3_aa: CASSPPDTFSYNEQFF
d_call: NA; clone_size: once; v_call: TRBV13; j_call: TRBJ1-1; cdr3_nt: TGTGCCAGCAGCTCCCCTCGGGACACGGGGAACACTGAAGCTTTCTTT; cdr3_aa: CASSSPRDTGNTEAFF
d_call: NA; clone_size: NA; v_call: TRBV9; j_call: TRBJ2-5; cdr3_nt: TGTGCCAGCAGCGTAGCTCTGGAAGAGACCCAGTACTTC; cdr3_aa: CASSVALEETQYF
d_call: NA; clone_size: NA; v_call: TRBV9; j_call: TRBJ2-1; cdr3_nt: TGTGCCAGCAGCTCTCCCTACAGTAATGAGCAGTTCTTC; cdr3_aa: CASSSPYSNEQFF